The 31 T cell receptor beta chains reported below all come from one sample, sequenced in a study of CD8+CD57+ T cells in acquired aplastic anemia. According to the study, genomic DNA was the template for TCR beta VDJ and CDR3 profiling. TCRdb reprocessed the reads with MiXCR, giving one entry per CDR3 protein. Among about 40,000 distinct CDR3 sequences, approximately 63% were seen once, and the ten largest hold 45% to 75%. Before being chosen for sequencing, patients had shown CD8+CD57+ cell expansion by flow cytometry. The specimen sequenced was sorted CD4+, CD8+, or CD8+CD57+ T cells (not recorded which) from PBMCs. Source of these receptors: a human donor with aplastic anemia.

The chain links TRBV7-8 to TRBJ1-2; D remains ambiguous. CDR3 size: 13 residues. Trimming cost V 5 bases and J 6 bases, with 13 bases left between them. Per the germline V gene, CDR1 is SGHVS and CDR2 is FQNEAQ. CDR3 in amino acids: CASSHSGFDGYTF. CDR3 DNA: TGTGCCAGCAGCCACTCCGGGTTCGATGGCTACACCTTC.

The chain carries TRBV7-2 and TRBJ2-5; D is unresolved. The V end lost 4 bases, the J end lost 5 bases, and 11 bases lay between the germline ends. CDR1 is SGHTA, CDR2 FQGNSA, per germline. CDR3 length: 13 residues. The DNA for the CDR3 is TGTGCCAGCAGCTCTGGACCTGCTGAGACCCAGTACTTC. This codes for CASSSGPAETQYF.

The chain recombines TRBV24-1 with TRBJ1-5; D gene ambiguous. Germline loops: CDR1 KGHDR, CDR2 SFDVKD. The CDR3 has 16 residues. Trimming cost V 3 bases and J 0 bases, with 11 bases left between them. The CDR3 protein is CATSDRGSYSNQPQHF. CDR3 nucleotide sequence: TGTGCCACCAGTGATCGAGGGTCCTATAGCAATCAGCCCCAGCATTTT.

This clonotype was counted at least ten times. A much larger clone lies a single base off, so this may be a read error. No conserved phenylalanine or tryptophan is present at the end of the CDR3, so a read error is the likely explanation. V gene TRBV15 combines with J gene TRBJ1-4, with D perhaps TRBD1 (5 bases). The germline V gene encodes CDR1 LNHNV and CDR2 YYDKDF (reference sequence). The CDR3 consists of 13 residues. Trimming shortened V by 8 bases and J by 7 bases, and 14 bases separated the two germline ends. The CDR3 sequence is CATAETAGEKLFL. The DNA for the CDR3 is TGTGCCACCGCGGAGACAGCCGGTGAAAAACTGTTTCTT.

J is TRBJ1-5 and V is TRBV29-1, with a possible D match to TRBD1 (6 bases). Trimming shortened V by 2 bases and J by 7 bases, and 12 bases separated the two germline ends. The CDR3 spans 13 residues. Germline values: CDR1 SQVTM, CDR2 ANQGSEA. The CDR3 protein is CSVEIQGEQPQHF. The CDR3, as DNA: TGCAGCGTTGAAATACAGGGAGAACAGCCCCAGCATTTT.

The chain has TRBV20-1 and TRBJ2-5, with 7 bases aligning to TRBD2. V was clipped by 1 base and J by 1 base; unmatched bases: 6. The CDR3 is 15 residues long. Germline values: CDR1 DFQATT, CDR2 SNEGSKA (reference sequence). The DNA for the CDR3 is TGCAGTGCTAGAGGAGGAGCGGGGCGCCAAGAGACCCAGTACTTC. Encoded protein: CSARGGAGRQETQYF.

This chain joins TRBV2 and TRBJ2-7; tentatively, D is TRBD2 (5 bases). Trimming removed 10 bases from V and 7 bases from J, with 14 bases in between. CDR1 is SNHLY, CDR2 FYNNEI, per germline. The CDR3 covers 11 residues. In DNA form, the CDR3 reads TGTGCCACCATCCAGAGACTAGAGCAGTACTTC. This encodes CATIQRLEQYF.

The chain employs TRBV2 and TRBJ2-1; D not resolved. The germline V and J ends were trimmed by 6 bases and 4 bases, with 16 bases remaining between them. CDR3 size: 15 residues. Looked up from germline, CDR1 is SNHLY and CDR2 is FYNNEI. The CDR3 region has the DNA TGTGCCAGCAGCTTAGCCGATCTTAGGTACAATGAGCAGTTCTTC. Encoded protein: CASSLADLRYNEQFF.

The chain links TRBV19 to TRBJ1-2; D gene unclear. CDR3 length: 12 residues. Germline CDR1 and CDR2: LNHDA and SQIVND (reference sequence). Trimming removed 2 bases from V and 7 bases from J, with 8 bases in between. Here the CDR3 DNA reads TGTGCCAGTAGTATACGGCAGGCTGGCTACACCTTC. The encoded protein is CASSIRQAGYTF.

This chain connects TRBV9 to TRBJ1-1; D is perhaps TRBD1 (6 bases). Germline CDR1 SGDLS, CDR2 YYNGEE. With 3 bases removed from V and 3 bases from J, the gap between germline ends came to 9 bases. The length of the CDR3 is 13 residues. The CDR3 bases are TGTGCCAGCAGCGCGGGACACCACACTGAAGCTTTCTTT. This translates into CASSAGHHTEAFF.

The chain carries TRBV10-3 and TRBJ2-3; D uncertain. This CDR3 has 13 amino acids. V lost 5 bases and J lost 2, with 8 bases in between. CDR1 ENHRY and CDR2 SYGVKD come from the germline V gene. CDR3 nucleotide sequence: TGTGCCATCAGTATCAGCCTCACAGATACGCAGTATTTT. It specifies CAISISLTDTQYF.

This clonotype was seen more than once but under ten times. CDR3 sequence reads: CASSEFRGSPKYEQYV. CDR3 sequence (DNA): TGCGCCAGCAGTGAGTTCAGGGGGTCCCCCAAGTACGAGCAGTACGTC. The V gene is TRBV10-1, the J gene TRBJ2-7, with TRBD1 matching over 7 bases. CDR3 length: 16 amino acids. Germline CDR1 reads WNHNN; CDR2 reads SYGVQD (reference sequence). The V segment lost 1 base and the J segment 4 bases; nucleotides outside the gene matches: 10.

The V gene is TRBV24-1, the J gene TRBJ2-1, with D unclear. Germline assignment: CDR1 KGHDR and CDR2 SFDVKD. The CDR3 has 13 residues. Trimming took 4 bases from V and 6 from J, leaving 9 bases between them. This CDR3 is CATSENVVNEQFF. DNA of the CDR3: TGTGCCACCAGTGAAAACGTGGTCAATGAGCAGTTCTTC.

This clonotype is categorized as hyperexpanded. This chain connects TRBV10-2 to TRBJ1-2, with 7 positions matching TRBD1. Germline assignment: CDR1 WSHSY and CDR2 SAAADI. CDR3 size: 14 residues. J lost 8 bases, V lost 0 bases, and 6 bases had no gene match. The CDR3: CASSESTGLEGYTF. As DNA, the CDR3 is TGCGCCAGCAGTGAGTCGACAGGGCTGGAAGGCTACACCTTC.

The gene calls are TRBV2 and TRBJ2-1, with D hard to call. The CDR3 loop spans 14 amino acids. V lost 9 bases to trimming and J lost 0 bases, with 12 bases between them. CDR1 and CDR2 from the germline V gene are SNHLY and FYNNEI. The CDR3: CASTRASSYNEQFF. The CDR3 DNA sequence: TGTGCCAGTACAAGGGCCTCCTCCTACAATGAGCAGTTCTTC.

The V call is TRBV29-1, the J call TRBJ2-7, with TRBD1 matching 7 bases. Germline CDR1 reads SQVTM; CDR2 reads ANQGSEA. The V and J ends lost 4 bases and 1 base, in that order; junction bases with no gene match: 1. This CDR3 has 12 residues. The CDR3 DNA sequence: TGCAGCGTTGTGGGACAGTCCTACGAGCAGTACTTC. Its translation: CSVVGQSYEQYF.

The V and J genes are TRBV29-1 and TRBJ1-2, with D possibly TRBD1 on 5 matching bases. This CDR3 contains 12 residues. The germline V and J ends were trimmed by 4 bases and 1 base, with 7 bases remaining between them. CDR1 is SQVTM and CDR2 is ANQGSEA in the germline V gene. CDR3 sequence (DNA): TGCAGCGTTGTTAGGGGTAACTATGGCTACACCTTC. Its protein product is CSVVRGNYGYTF.

Many counts were recorded for this clonotype. The chain joins TRBV4-2 to TRBJ1-3, with D uncertain. Germline V gene data show CDR1 as LGHNA and CDR2 as YNFKEQ. With 0 bases removed from V and 5 bases from J, the gap between germline ends came to 8 bases. This CDR3 comprises 14 residues. The CDR3 nucleotides are TGTGCCAGCAGCCAAGATCCCTTTCGAAACACCATATATTTT. Translation gives CASSQDPFRNTIYF.

The gene calls are TRBV4-1 and TRBJ1-5; D unresolved. V dropped 4 bases and J dropped 1 base, with 8 bases sitting between them. CDR3 length: 14 residues. Germline V gene data show CDR1 as MGHRA and CDR2 as YSYEKL. CDR3 sequence (DNA): TGCGCCAGCAGCCCAGGCCCGAGCAATCAGCCCCAGCATTTT. Translation: CASSPGPSNQPQHF.

The chain is built from TRBV13 and TRBJ2-7, with 11 bases lining up with TRBD1. The CDR3 extends over 13 amino acids. CDR1 is PRHDT, CDR2 FYEKMQ, per germline (reference sequence). The V gene end was trimmed by 5 bases and the J gene end by 5 bases; junction bases not matched to a gene: 2. CDR3 nucleotide sequence: TGTGCCAGCAGCCGGACAGGGGGCGACGAGCAGTACTTC. This sequence encodes CASSRTGGDEQYF. The variable domain in full, completed from reference TRBV13 and TRBJ2-7, reads AAGVIQSPRHLIKEKRETATLKCYPIPRHDTVYWYQQGPGQDPQFLISFYEKMQSDKGSIPDRFSAQQFSDYHSELNMSSLELGDSALYFCASSRTGGDEQYFGPGTRLTVT.

V usage is TRBV9 and J usage is TRBJ2-1; D ambiguous. CDR1 is SGDLS, CDR2 YYNGEE, per germline. The V end lost 1 base, the J end lost 7 bases, and 6 bases lay between the germline ends. The CDR3 has 12 residues. The CDR3 region is CASSVRFNEQFF. The DNA of the CDR3 is TGTGCCAGCAGCGTACGGTTTAATGAGCAGTTCTTC. The full variable domain, rest sourced from reference TRBV9 and TRBJ2-1, is DSGVTQTPKHLITATGQRVTLRCSPRSGDLSVYWYQQSLDQGLQFLIQYYNGEERAKGNILERFSAQQFPDLHSELNLSSLELGDSALYFCASSVRFNEQFFGPGTRLTVL.

This clonotype was picked up many times. The chain employs TRBV7-3 and TRBJ2-1; D is unresolved. Germline CDR1 reads SGHTA; CDR2 reads FQGTGA. The CDR3 consists of 15 residues. The V and J ends lost 1 base and 8 bases respectively, with 15 bases between them. CDR3 sequence: CASSLNIAQRDEQFF. CDR3 DNA: TGTGCCAGCAGCTTAAATATCGCCCAACGGGATGAGCAGTTCTTC.

The chain uses TRBV7-9 and TRBJ1-1; D uncertain. The CDR3 length is 11 residues. V was trimmed by 5 bases and J by 2 bases, leaving 3 bases between them. CDR1 is SEHNR, CDR2 FQNEAQ, per germline (reference sequence). Written as DNA, the CDR3 is TGTGCCAGCAGCCTCAACACTGAAGCTTTCTTT. Amino acid sequence: CASSLNTEAFF.

The chain has TRBV20-1 and TRBJ1-6; D possibly corresponds to TRBD1 (5 bases). Trimming shortened V by 0 bases and J by 10 bases, and 19 bases separated the two germline ends. Germline values: CDR1 DFQATT, CDR2 SNEGSKA (reference sequence). CDR3 size: 16 residues. The CDR3 DNA sequence: TGCAGTGCTAGAGATGCCGGGGTCTTGGGGGGATCACCCCTCCACTTT. This gives the protein CSARDAGVLGGSPLHF.

CDR3 nucleotides: TGTGCCACCACCTCTGACCGGGGGACCTACGAGCAGTACTTC. Its translation: CATTSDRGTYEQYF. The V call is TRBV15, the J call TRBJ2-7, with TRBD2 as a possible D gene (6 bases). Trimming removed 7 bases from V and 2 bases from J, with 15 bases in between. CDR3 size: 14 residues. The germline CDR1 and CDR2 sequences are LNHNV and YYDKDF (reference sequence).

This rearrangement joins TRBV7-2 to TRBJ1-2; possible D gene TRBD1, 5 bases. Deletions cut 5 bases from V and 0 bases from J, with 7 bases between. Germline assignment: CDR1 SGHTA and CDR2 FQGNSA. The CDR3 spans 13 residues. CDR3 nucleotide sequence: TGTGCCAGCAGCCTGACAGCTAACTATGGCTACACCTTC. It codes for CASSLTANYGYTF.

This clonotype was observed at least ten times. V usage is TRBV9 and J usage is TRBJ2-1, with D possibly matching TRBD2 (6 bases). The V end lost 0 bases, the J end lost 2 bases, and 9 bases lay between the germline ends. Looked up from germline, CDR1 is SGDLS and CDR2 is YYNGEE. This CDR3 is built from 15 residues. Here the CDR3 DNA reads TGTGCCAGCAGCGTAGCGGGGGTAACCTACAATGAGCAGTTCTTC. Translation gives CASSVAGVTYNEQFF.

The rearrangement uses TRBV15 and TRBJ2-3; a weak D match, TRBD2 (5 bases). CDR3 length: 12 residues. Trimming took 9 bases from V and 2 from J, leaving 9 bases between them. CDR1 is LNHNV and CDR2 is YYDKDF in the germline V gene (reference sequence). In DNA form, the CDR3 reads TGTGCCACGAGGGAAGCCACAGATACGCAGTATTTT. Translated: CATREATDTQYF.

The chain uses TRBV7-8 and TRBJ1-2; unclear D gene. The length of the CDR3 is 13 residues. The V end was cut by 5 bases, the J end by 3 bases, with 10 bases between. Germline assignment: CDR1 SGHVS and CDR2 FQNEAQ. The CDR3: CASSPGRDYGYTF. CDR3 nucleotide sequence: TGTGCCAGCAGCCCTGGCCGGGACTATGGCTACACCTTC. The whole variable domain, filled in from reference TRBV7-8 and TRBJ1-2, reads GAGVSQSPRYKVAKRGQDVALRCDPISGHVSLFWYQQALGQGPEFLTYFQNEAQLDKSGLPSDRFFAERPEGSVSTLKIQRTQQEDSAVYLCASSPGRDYGYTFGSGTRLTVV.

V and J are TRBV29-1 and TRBJ2-3, with a possible D match to TRBD1 (6 bases). V was pared by 3 bases and J by 2 bases, with 9 bases between. The V gene's germline CDR1 is SQVTM and CDR2 ANQGSEA. The length of the CDR3 is 13 residues. Here the CDR3 DNA reads TGCAGCGTTGATAACAGGGCCACAGATACGCAGTATTTT. It encodes CSVDNRATDTQYF.

In its sample, this clonotype was seen many times. The J gene is TRBJ2-5, the V gene TRBV13; D may be TRBD1 (5 bases). This CDR3 spans 14 amino acids. CDR1 and CDR2 from the germline V gene are PRHDT and FYEKMQ (reference sequence). V dropped 5 bases and J dropped 4 bases, with 14 bases sitting between them. The CDR3 loop reads CASSRRGQGETQYF. CDR3 sequence (DNA): TGTGCCAGCAGCCGAAGGGGCCAGGGAGAGACCCAGTACTTC. Together with reference TRBV13 and TRBJ2-5, the CDR3 gives the full variable domain: AAGVIQSPRHLIKEKRETATLKCYPIPRHDTVYWYQQGPGQDPQFLISFYEKMQSDKGSIPDRFSAQQFSDYHSELNMSSLELGDSALYFCASSRRGQGETQYFGPGTRLLVL.